This T cell receptor (beta chain) was sequenced for a study of blood T cells in healthy people across ages (dated by TCRdb to between 2015 and 2017). General notes on the study: In model experiments, template switching captured about one uniquely barcoded TCR beta cDNA molecule for every two T cells. The study measured age-related changes in TCR beta repertoire diversity using deep sequencing normalized with unique cDNA molecular identifiers. The donors were divided into four age groups: young (average around 15 years), middle-aged (almost 40), aged (approximately 64) and long-lived (more than 75). To avoid experimental bias, donors of different ages were randomly spread across the sequencing lanes. The study analyzed two additional independent replicas of 1 million unique cDNA reads from the same blood draw for two donors, one aged 18 to 30 and one aged 80 or older.

Libraries were constructed by 5' RACE. Sequencing was carried out with an Illumina HiSeq 2500. A second roughly 6 to 11 cycle PCR used a sample-barcoded 5' primer and a J-beta primer mix. A template-switch 5' adaptor carrying 12 random nucleotides introduced a unique molecular identifier onto each TCR beta cDNA molecule. Each sample yielded at least 3 million CDR3-containing paired-end reads. First-strand cDNA synthesis was performed from all RNA using the Mint cDNA synthesis kit, with priming by a TRBC-specific oligonucleotide. Following uracil-DNA glycosylase treatment, a first 18-cycle PCR with universal primers M1SS and BC2_uni_R was performed on all cDNA. In the source study's methods: Normalization of each sample was performed by random selection of 1 million high-quality reads, each carrying a distinct molecular identifier. Instead of being binned into consensus sequences, reads with shared molecular identifiers were discarded. MiTCR, with a Q25 quality threshold and the strictest error-elimination algorithm, was used for CDR3 identification, clonotype clustering and error correction. A nonparametric unseen species model using Euler transformation provided a lower-bound estimate of total TCR beta diversity. TCRdb handled the public reads itself, with Q25 trimming in fastp and clone calling in MiXCR, and kept productive beta chains. Records with the same CDR3 protein are collapsed into one entry carrying the most frequent genes and DNA. None of the V and J calls come from the authors' own analysis; TCRdb made them. The sample data list 1.5 million to 1.9 million distinct CDR3 sequences, and approximately 43% of these were observed just once. The ten largest clones represent under 5% of the sample.

General findings and caveats noted by the study authors: Estimates of total diversity based on one million sequenced T cells were considered lower bounds and underestimates. Bulk unsorted PBMC profiling prevented conclusive comparison of naive and antigen-experienced compartments. Observed TCR beta diversity per million T cells fell roughly linearly with age, and a significant reduction was already apparent by age roughly 40. The long-lived group showed more naive CD4+ T cells, fewer expanded clones and increased TCR diversity than the aged group, suggesting age selection. Observed TCR beta diversity correlated strongly with the percentage of naive T cells measured by flow cytometry. Because donor CMV infection status was unknown, age-related changes in expanded clonotypes were potentially confounded.

The roughly 39 donors, aged about 6 to 90 years, were systemically healthy Caucasian individuals from Russia. Each donor gave around 9 milliliters of peripheral blood, collected into EDTA-treated Vacutainer tubes. PBMCs were isolated by Ficoll-Paque density-gradient centrifugation, with at least 6 million obtained per sample. Total RNA was extracted from PBMCs with Trizol reagent, with at least 5.5 micrograms obtained per sample. For every donor, an aliquot of PBMCs went through flow cytometry to measure the percentages of naive CD45RAhigh/CD27high T cells. A word on this clonotype: No antigen is known for it. One base away there is no much larger clone; base qualities are not given.

The germline V gene provides CDR1 KGHDR and CDR2 SFDVKD. Trimming takes 4 bases off V and 6 bases off J; junction bases not matched to a gene: 7. The CDR3, from cysteine to phenylalanine, totals 15 residues. Here the CDR3 DNA is all that survives: 45 bases in frame from base 1. This chain is built from TRBV24-1 and TRBJ2-1, with TRBD1 matching 8 junction bases. Sequenced input: blood. The receptor comes from a woman between 18 and 29 years old in good health. The sequence in DNA is TGTGCCACCAGTGAAGGTAGACAGGGGTCCAATGAGCAGTTCTTC. This codes for CATSEGRQGSNEQFF.